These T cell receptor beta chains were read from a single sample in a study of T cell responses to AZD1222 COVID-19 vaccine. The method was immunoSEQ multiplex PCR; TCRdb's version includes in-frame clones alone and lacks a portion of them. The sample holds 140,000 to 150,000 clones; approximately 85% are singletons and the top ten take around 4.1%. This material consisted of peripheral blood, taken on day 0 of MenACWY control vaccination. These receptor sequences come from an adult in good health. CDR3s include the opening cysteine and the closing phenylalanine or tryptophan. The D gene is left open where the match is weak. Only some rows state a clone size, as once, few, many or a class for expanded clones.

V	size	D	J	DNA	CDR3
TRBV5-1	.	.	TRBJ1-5	TGCGCCAGCAGCTTGGAAGGGGGAGCTAGCAATCAGCCCCAGCATTTT	CASSLEGGASNQPQHF
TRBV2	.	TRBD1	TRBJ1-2	TGTGCCAGCAGCTCGGACAGGGGATCCTATGGCTACACCTTC	CASSSDRGSYGYTF
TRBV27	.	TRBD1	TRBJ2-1	TGTGCCAGCAGTCCCACAGGGGGCGGGCAGTTCTTC	CASSPTGGGQFF
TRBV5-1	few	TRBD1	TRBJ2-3	TGCGCCAGCAGGCCGACAGGGTATAGCACAGATACGCAGTATTTT	CASRPTGYSTDTQYF
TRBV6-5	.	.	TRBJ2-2	TGTGCCAGCAGGCTCAAAGCGAACACCGGGGAGCTGTTTTTT	CASRLKANTGELFF
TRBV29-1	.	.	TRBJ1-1	TGCAGCGTGTGGGAAGCGAACACTGAAGCTTTCTTT	CSVWEANTEAFF
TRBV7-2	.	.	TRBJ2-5	TGTGCCAGCAGCCCGCCGGGAGGGGGCCGGGAAGGGACCCAGTACTTC	CASSPPGGGREGTQYF
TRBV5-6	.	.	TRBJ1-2	TGTGCCAGCAGCTTAGAGATTCGGACAGCATATAACTATGGCTACACCTTC	CASSLEIRTAYNYGYTF
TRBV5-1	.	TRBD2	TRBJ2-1	TGCGCCAGCAGCTTGGTCGCGGGGGGCTCCTACAATGAGCAGTTCTTC	CASSLVAGGSYNEQFF
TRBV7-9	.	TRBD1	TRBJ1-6	TGTGCCAGCAGCTTAGCAGGGGGCGTTAATTCACCCCTCCACTTT	CASSLAGGVNSPLHF
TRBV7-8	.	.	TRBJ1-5	TGTGCCAGCAGCTTAGAGTTAGCAGGCGGCGGTCAGCCCCAGCATTTT	CASSLELAGGGQPQHF
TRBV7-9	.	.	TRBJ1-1	TGTGCCAGCAGCTTTCTTGCCCTGTTGGGCGCTTTCTTT	CASSFLALLGAFF
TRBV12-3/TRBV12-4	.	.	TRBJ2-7	TGTGCCAGCAGTGTAGGGGGCTACGAGCAGTACTTC	CASSVGGYEQYF
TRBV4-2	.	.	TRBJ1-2	TGTGCCAGCAGCCAAGATCTGGCCGTGTATGGCTACACCTTC	CASSQDLAVYGYTF
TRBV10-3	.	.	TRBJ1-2	TGTGCCATCAGTGGGGGGGCTAACTATGGCTACACCTTC	CAISGGANYGYTF
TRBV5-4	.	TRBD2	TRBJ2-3	TGTGCCAGCAGCGTGAAGGGACTAGCGGGATATAGCACAGATACGCAGTATTTT	CASSVKGLAGYSTDTQYF
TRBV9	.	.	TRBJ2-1	TGTGCCAGCAGTACGGGGTACGGATACAATGAGCAGTTCTTC	CASSTGYGYNEQFF
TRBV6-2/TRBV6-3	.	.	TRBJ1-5	TGTGCCAGCAGTTACTACAGGATTTTGAGCGGCAATCAGCCCCAGCATTTT	CASSYYRILSGNQPQHF
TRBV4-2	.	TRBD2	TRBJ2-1	TGTGCCAGCGCTAGTAGCGGGGGGGCGGACAATGAGCAGTTCTTC	CASASSGGADNEQFF
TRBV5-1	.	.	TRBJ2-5	TGCGCCAGCAGGAGGGCGGGTGAACAAGAGACCCAGTACTTC	CASRRAGEQETQYF
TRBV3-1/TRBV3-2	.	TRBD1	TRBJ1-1	TGTGCCAGCAGCCTCATAAGACAGGGAGGCGCTGAAGCTTTCTTT	CASSLIRQGGAEAFF
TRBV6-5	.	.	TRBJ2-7	TGTGCCAGCAAGGAGGGGGGAGGCGAGCAGTACTTC	CASKEGGGEQYF
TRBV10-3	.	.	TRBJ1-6	TGTGCCATCAGCCCACAGGCCACTGGCTCACCCCTCCACTTT	CAISPQATGSPLHF
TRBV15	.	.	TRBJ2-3	TGTGCCACCAGCAGCTTTGGGGGGGCCACAGATACGCAGTATTTT	CATSSFGGATDTQYF
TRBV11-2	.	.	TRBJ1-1	TGTGCCAGCAGCTTAGATTGGGGCCCTGAGGGTGAAGCTTTCTTT	CASSLDWGPEGEAFF
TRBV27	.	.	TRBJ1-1	TGTGCCAGCAGTTCCGACAGGAGACGCGTATACACTGAAGCTTTCTTT	CASSSDRRRVYTEAFF
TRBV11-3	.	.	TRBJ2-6	TGTGCCAGCAGCCCCGTTTCCGCCCCAAGCTCTGGGGCCAACGTCCTGACTTTC	CASSPVSAPSSGANVLTF
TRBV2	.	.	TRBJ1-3	TGTGCCAGCAGTGTCTGGGGGGCAGACACCATATATTTT	CASSVWGADTIYF
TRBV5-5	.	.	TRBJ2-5	TGTGCCAGCAGCTTCGATCGCTACCAAGAGACCCAGTACTTC	CASSFDRYQETQYF
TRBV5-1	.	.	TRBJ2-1	TGCGCCAGCAGCTTGGGAGCAGGGTACAATGAGCAGTTCTTC	CASSLGAGYNEQFF
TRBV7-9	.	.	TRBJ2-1	TGTGCCAGTGGGTACAGGGAATTGAATGAGCAGTTCTTC	CASGYRELNEQFF
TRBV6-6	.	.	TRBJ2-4	TGTGCCAGCAGTTACGTTGGGGGCGAGGGCAAAAACATTCAGTACTTC	CASSYVGGEGKNIQYF
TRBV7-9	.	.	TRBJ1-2	TGTGCCAGCAGCCCTAGGGCCGAGGGCTACACCTTC	CASSPRAEGYTF
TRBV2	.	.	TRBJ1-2	TGTGCCAGCAGGGCCCTTAACTATGGCTACACCTTC	CASRALNYGYTF
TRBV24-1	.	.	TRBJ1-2	TGTGCCACCAGTGACCAGCGGGAGGAAGAATATGGCTACACCTTC	CATSDQREEEYGYTF
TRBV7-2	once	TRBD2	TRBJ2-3	TGTGCCAGCAGCTCGACTAGCGGGGGGGCCATAGATACGCAGTATTTT	CASSSTSGGAIDTQYF
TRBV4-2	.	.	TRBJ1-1	TGTGCCAGCAGCCGACCGAATCAGAACACTGAAGCTTTCTTT	CASSRPNQNTEAFF
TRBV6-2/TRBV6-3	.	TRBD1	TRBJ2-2	TGTGCCAGCAGCCGACAGGGGGAGATCGGGGAGCTGTTTTTT	CASSRQGEIGELFF
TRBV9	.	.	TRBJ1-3	TGTGCCAGCAGCGTAGGTGGGGGCGGCTCTGGAAACACCATATATTTT	CASSVGGGGSGNTIYF
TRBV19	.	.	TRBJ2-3	TGTGCCAGTAGTATGCAGCGTCCAGATACGCAGTATTTT	CASSMQRPDTQYF
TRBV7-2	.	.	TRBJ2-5	TGTGCCAGCAGCTGGGACCCCCGAGGGGCAGAGACCCAGTACTTC	CASSWDPRGAETQYF
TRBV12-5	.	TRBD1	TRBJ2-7	TGTGCTAGTGGTGCACAGGGGGCCGGTAGTCCCGAGCAGTACTTC	CASGAQGAGSPEQYF
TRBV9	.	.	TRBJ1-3	TGTGCCAGCAGCTCCCGGCCGGACTCTGGAAACACCATATATTTT	CASSSRPDSGNTIYF
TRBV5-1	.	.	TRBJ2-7	TGCGCCAGCAGCTTCGAGGGGACCGCCTACGAGCAGTACTTC	CASSFEGTAYEQYF
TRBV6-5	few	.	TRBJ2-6	TGTGCCAGCAGTTACTCTGGGGCCAACGTCCTGACTTTC	CASSYSGANVLTF
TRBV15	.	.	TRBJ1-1	TGTGCCACCAGCAGAGATGGGAAAGGGGAAGCTTTCTTT	CATSRDGKGEAFF
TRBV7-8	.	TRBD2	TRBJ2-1	TGTGCCAGCAGCCCCCAGGGCGGGAGCTCCTACAATGAGCAGTTCTTC	CASSPQGGSSYNEQFF